The clone carrying this T cell receptor beta chain appeared a few times. Its antigen remains unidentified. V gave up 4 bases and J gave up 8 bases, with 11 bases separating them. Germline V gives CDR1 LGHNA, CDR2 YSLEER. The CDR3 contains 13 residues. This sample is drawn from a study of graft-versus-host responses after intestinal transplantation. On the study more broadly: Anti-thymocyte globulin was used for induction in all recipients, who then took tacrolimus and steroids for approximately 3 years. Study results and limitations: Peak levels of circulating GvH clones tracked with early post-transplant HvG declines. High graft-versus-host to host-versus-graft T cell clonal ratios marked allografts of patients with graft-donor macrochimerism.

Clones were read by immunoSEQ multiplex PCR, and TCRdb kept only the in-frame ones, dropping some. The sample includes about 39,000 clones, more than 85% of them seen just once. V is TRBV4-3 and J is TRBJ1-4; D ambiguous. The sample was unstimulated CD8+ T cells sorted from spleen or lymph node cells, taken before transplant. The TCR sequence derives from a human donor who was the organ donor for an intestinal transplant. As DNA, the CDR3 is TGCGCCAGCAGCCCGGAGTACACGGAAAAACTGTTTTTT. This translates into CASSPEYTEKLFF.